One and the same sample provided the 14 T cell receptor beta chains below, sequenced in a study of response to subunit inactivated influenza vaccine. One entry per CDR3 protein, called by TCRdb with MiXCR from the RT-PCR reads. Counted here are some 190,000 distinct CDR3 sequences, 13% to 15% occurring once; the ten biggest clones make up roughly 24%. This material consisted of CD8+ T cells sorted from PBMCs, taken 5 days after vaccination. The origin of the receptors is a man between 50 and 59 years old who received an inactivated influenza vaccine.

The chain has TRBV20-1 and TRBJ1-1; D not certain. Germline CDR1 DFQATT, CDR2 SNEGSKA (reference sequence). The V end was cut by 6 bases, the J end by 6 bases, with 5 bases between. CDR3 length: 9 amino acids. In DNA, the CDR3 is TGCAGTGCGTTGCCTGAAGCTTTCTTT. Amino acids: CSALPEAFF.

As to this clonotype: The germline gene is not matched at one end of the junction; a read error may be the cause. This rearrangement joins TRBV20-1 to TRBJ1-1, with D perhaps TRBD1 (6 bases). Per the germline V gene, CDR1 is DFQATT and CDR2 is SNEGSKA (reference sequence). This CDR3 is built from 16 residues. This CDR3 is CCARDHLGRGNTEAFF. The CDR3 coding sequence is TGCTGTGCTAGAGATCATCTGGGCAGGGGGAACACTGAAGCTTTCTTT.

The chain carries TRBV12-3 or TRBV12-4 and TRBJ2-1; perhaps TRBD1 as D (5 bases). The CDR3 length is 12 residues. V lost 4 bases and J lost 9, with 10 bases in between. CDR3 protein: CASSSRATEQFF. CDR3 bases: TGTGCCAGCAGTTCCAGGGCGACTGAGCAGTTCTTC.

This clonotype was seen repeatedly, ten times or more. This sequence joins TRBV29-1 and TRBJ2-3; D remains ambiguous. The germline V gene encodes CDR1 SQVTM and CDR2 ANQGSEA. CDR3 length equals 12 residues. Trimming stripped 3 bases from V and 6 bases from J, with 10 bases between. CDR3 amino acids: CSVEFWPDTQYF. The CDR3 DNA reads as TGCAGCGTTGAGTTTTGGCCGGATACGCAGTATTTT.

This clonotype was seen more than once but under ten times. As DNA, the CDR3 is TGTGCCAGCAGCGTAGAATTAGAGGGCAGAAACTATGGCTACACCTTC. Encoded protein: CASSVELEGRNYGYTF. The chain has TRBV9 and TRBJ1-2; D gene uncertain. The CDR3 sequence is 16 residues long. CDR1 SGDLS and CDR2 YYNGEE come from the germline V gene. Trimming removed 0 bases at V and 2 bases at J, with 14 bases between.

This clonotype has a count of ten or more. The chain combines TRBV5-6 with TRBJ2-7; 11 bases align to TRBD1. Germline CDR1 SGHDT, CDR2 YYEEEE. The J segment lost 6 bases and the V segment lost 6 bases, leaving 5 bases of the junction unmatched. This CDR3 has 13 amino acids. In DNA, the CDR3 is TGTGCCAGCACCTTCGGGACAGGGGGCGAGCAGTACTTC. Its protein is CASTFGTGGEQYF.

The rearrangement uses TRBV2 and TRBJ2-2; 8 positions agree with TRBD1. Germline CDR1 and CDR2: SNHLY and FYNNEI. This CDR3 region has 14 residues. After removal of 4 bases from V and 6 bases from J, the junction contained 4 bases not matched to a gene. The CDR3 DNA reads TGTGCCAGCAGTGGGACAGGGTTAGCCGGGGAGCTGTTTTTT. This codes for CASSGTGLAGELFF. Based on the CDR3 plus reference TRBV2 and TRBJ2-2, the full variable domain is EPEVTQTPSHQVTQMGQEVILRCVPISNHLYFYWYRQILGQKVEFLVSFYNNEISEKSEIFDDQFSVERPDGSNFTLKIRSTKLEDSAMYFCASSGTGLAGELFFGEGSRLTVL.

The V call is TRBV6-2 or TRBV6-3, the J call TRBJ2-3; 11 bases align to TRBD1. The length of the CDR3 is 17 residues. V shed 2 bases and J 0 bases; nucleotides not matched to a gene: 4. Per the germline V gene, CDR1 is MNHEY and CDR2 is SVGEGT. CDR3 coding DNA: TGTGCCAGCAGTTACAACGGGACAGGGGGTAGCACAGATACGCAGTATTTT. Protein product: CASSYNGTGGSTDTQYF.

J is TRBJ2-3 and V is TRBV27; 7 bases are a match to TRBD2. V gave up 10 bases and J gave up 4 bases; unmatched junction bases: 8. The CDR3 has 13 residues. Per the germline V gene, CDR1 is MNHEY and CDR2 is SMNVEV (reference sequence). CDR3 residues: CATGWGGADTQYF. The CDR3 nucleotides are TGTGCCACAGGATGGGGGGGAGCAGATACGCAGTATTTT.

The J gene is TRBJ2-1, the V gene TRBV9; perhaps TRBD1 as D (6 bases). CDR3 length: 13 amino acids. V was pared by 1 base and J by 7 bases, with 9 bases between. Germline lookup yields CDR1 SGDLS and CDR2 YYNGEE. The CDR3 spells CASSVYQGNEQFF. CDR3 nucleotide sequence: TGTGCCAGCAGCGTATACCAGGGGAATGAGCAGTTCTTC.

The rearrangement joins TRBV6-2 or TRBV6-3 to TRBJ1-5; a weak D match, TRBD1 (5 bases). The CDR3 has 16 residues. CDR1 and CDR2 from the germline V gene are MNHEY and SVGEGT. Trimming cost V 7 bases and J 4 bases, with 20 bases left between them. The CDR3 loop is CASNPTLGLVNQPQHF. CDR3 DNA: TGTGCCAGCAATCCAACGTTGGGACTGGTAAATCAGCCCCAGCATTTT.

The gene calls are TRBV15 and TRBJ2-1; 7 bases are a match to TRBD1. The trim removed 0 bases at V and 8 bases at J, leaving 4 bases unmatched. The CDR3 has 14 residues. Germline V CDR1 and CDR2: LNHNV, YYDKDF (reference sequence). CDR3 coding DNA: TGTGCCACCAGCAGAGATTTCACAGGGGATGAGCAGTTCTTC. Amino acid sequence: CATSRDFTGDEQFF.

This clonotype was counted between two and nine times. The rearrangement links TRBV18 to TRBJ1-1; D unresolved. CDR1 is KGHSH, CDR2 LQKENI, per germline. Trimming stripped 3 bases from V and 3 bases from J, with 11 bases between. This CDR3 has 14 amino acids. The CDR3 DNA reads TGTGCCAGCTCACCCTCAGGACGGTACACTGAAGCTTTCTTT. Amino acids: CASSPSGRYTEAFF.

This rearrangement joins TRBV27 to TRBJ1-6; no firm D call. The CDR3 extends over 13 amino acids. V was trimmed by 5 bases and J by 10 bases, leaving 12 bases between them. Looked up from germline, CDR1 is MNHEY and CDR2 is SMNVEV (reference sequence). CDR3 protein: CASSVGPVSPLHF. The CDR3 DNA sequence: TGTGCCAGCAGTGTCGGGCCAGTCTCACCCCTCCACTTT.